The 9 T cell receptor beta chains below were found in one sample sequenced in a study of T-cell reconstitution after alpha-beta-depleted transplantation in children. Unique molecular identifiers were used to barcode this TCRbeta library. MiXCR, applied by TCRdb to the PCR reads, yields one record per CDR3 protein. The sample has a few hundred thousand distinct CDR3 sequences, more than 20% seen once. Source: PBMCs, taken before TCRalphabeta/CD19-depleted stem cell transplant. The receptors shown here come from a boy under two years old with Wiskott-Aldrich syndrome, due to receive a stem cell transplant.

V is TRBV7-2 and J is TRBJ2-7; possibly TRBD2 for D (6 bases). The germline CDR1 and CDR2 sequences are SGHTA and FQGNSA. The ends were cut back, 3 bases at V and 3 bases at J, with 24 bases in the middle. The CDR3 consists of 18 residues. This CDR3 is CASSLRGPPVWSFYEQYF. CDR3 coding DNA: TGTGCCAGCAGCTTGCGGGGTCCACCGGTATGGTCCTTCTACGAGCAGTACTTC.

This clonotype appeared a few times. The V and J genes are TRBV24-1 and TRBJ2-2, with D hard to call. The CDR3 is 14 residues long. From germline, CDR1 is KGHDR and CDR2 SFDVKD. Trimming removed 0 bases from V and 6 bases from J, with 7 bases in between. CDR3 in DNA: TGTGCCACCAGTGATTTGGAGGCCGCCGGGGAGCTGTTTTTT. It is translated as CATSDLEAAGELFF.

This clonotype occurred a few times. The V gene is TRBV11-2, the J gene TRBJ2-5, with 7 bases aligning to TRBD1. V lost 3 bases to trimming and J lost 1 base; unmatched junction nucleotides: 2. From germline, CDR1 is SGHAT and CDR2 FQNNGV. The CDR3 length is 14 residues. The CDR3 region has the DNA TGTGCCAGCAGCTTCAACAGGGGCCAAGAGACCCAGTACTTC. Its translation: CASSFNRGQETQYF. The full variable domain, rest sourced from reference TRBV11-2 and TRBJ2-5, is EAGVAQSPRYKIIEKRQSVAFWCNPISGHATLYWYQQILGQGPKLLIQFQNNGVVDDSQLPKDRFSAERLKGVDSTLKIQPAKLEDSAVYLCASSFNRGQETQYFGPGTRLLVL.

The chain employs TRBV5-1 and TRBJ2-3, with 7 bases matching TRBD2. With 4 bases clipped from V and 5 bases from J, the junction kept 10 bases outside the gene matches. CDR1 is SGHRS and CDR2 is YFSETQ in the germline V gene. The CDR3 sequence is 15 residues long. The CDR3 nucleotides read TGCGCCAGCAGCCAACAAGTGGGAGGGAGAGATACGCAGTATTTT. Its protein product is CASSQQVGGRDTQYF.

Regarding this clonotype: At one end, the junction sequence differs from germline, possibly due to a read error. The chain couples TRBV27 to TRBJ2-3; TRBD1 might be the D (5 bases). Germline V gives CDR1 MNHEY, CDR2 SMNVEV (reference sequence). This CDR3 is built from 15 residues. The CDR3 is CASSLDTSRTDTRYF. CDR3 sequence (DNA): TGTGCCAGCAGTTTGGACACCTCTCGCACAGATACGCGGTATTTT.

The chain has TRBV6-4 and TRBJ2-5; the match to TRBD2 covers 15 bases. The ends lost 8 bases at V and 0 bases at J; junction bases unmatched: 10. The CDR3 is 18 residues long. In germline, CDR1 is MRHNA, CDR2 SNTAGT. CDR3 bases: TGTGCCAGCCATGCCGGACTAGCGGGAGGGAGAAACCAAGAGACCCAGTACTTC. Encoded protein: CASHAGLAGGRNQETQYF.

The chain has TRBV10-3 and TRBJ2-5, with a possible D match to TRBD2 (5 bases). The V end was cut by 2 bases, the J end by 1 base, with 11 bases between. Per the germline V gene, CDR1 is ENHRY and CDR2 is SYGVKD. The CDR3 is made up of 15 amino acids. The CDR3 DNA reads as TGTGCCATCAGTGAGCGGGGAGTGGGCCAAGAGACCCAGTACTTC. Protein sequence: CAISERGVGQETQYF.

The chain couples TRBV28 to TRBJ2-5; 9 bases fit TRBD1. CDR3 length equals 16 residues. V dropped 5 bases and J dropped 1; count of bases not matched to a gene: 8. Germline values: CDR1 MDHEN, CDR2 SYDVKM. For the CDR3, the DNA is TGTGCCAGCAGTCGACCGGGACAGGGAATCCAAGAGACCCAGTACTTC. Amino acids: CASSRPGQGIQETQYF.

CDR3 residues: CASTRGGTGELFF. Here the CDR3 DNA reads TGTGCCAGCACCCGGGGGGGCACCGGGGAGCTGTTTTTT. This chain connects TRBV12-3 or TRBV12-4 to TRBJ2-2, with TRBD2 identical over 8 bases. The trim removed 7 bases at V and 4 bases at J, leaving 2 bases unmatched. This CDR3 has 13 residues.